Listed below are T cell receptor beta chains from one sample, sequenced in a study of blood T cell repertoires in COVID-19. TCRdb keeps only in-frame clones here, not all; method: immunoSEQ multiplex PCR. The table lists just over 150,000 clones, 85% of them singletons. Sequencing input: peripheral blood. These TCRs come from a human donor with acute or convalescent COVID-19. The donor label of this sample is uncertain. Both conserved end residues are part of each CDR3. The D gene is left open where the match is weak. Not all rows give a size; the values are once, few, many and, for expanded clones, a class.

j_call: TRBJ2-7
v_call: TRBV19
clone_size: .
d_call: .
cdr3_nt: TGTGCCAGTAGGGCAGGGCACGAGCAGTACTTC
cdr3_aa: CASRAGHEQYF

j_call: TRBJ1-1
v_call: TRBV4-1
clone_size: .
d_call: .
cdr3_nt: TGCGCCAGCAGCCAAGAGAGGCAGCTGAACACTGAAGCTTTCTTT
cdr3_aa: CASSQERQLNTEAFF

j_call: TRBJ2-3
v_call: TRBV19
clone_size: once
d_call: TRBD1
cdr3_nt: TGTGCCAGTAGTGGGGGACAGGGGTCTAGCACAGATACGCAGTATTTT
cdr3_aa: CASSGGQGSSTDTQYF

j_call: TRBJ1-2
v_call: TRBV7-8
clone_size: .
d_call: .
cdr3_nt: TGTGCCAGCAGCTTAGATAATAGGGTCAGGGCTGGCTACACCTTC
cdr3_aa: CASSLDNRVRAGYTF

j_call: TRBJ1-1
v_call: TRBV4-3
clone_size: .
d_call: .
cdr3_nt: TGCGCCAGCAGCCAAGGGTCGGTAAAGATGAACACTGAAGCTTTCTTT
cdr3_aa: CASSQGSVKMNTEAFF

j_call: TRBJ1-5
v_call: TRBV28
clone_size: .
d_call: .
cdr3_nt: TGTGCCAGCAGTCGGGATAGCAATCAGCCCCAGCATTTT
cdr3_aa: CASSRDSNQPQHF

j_call: TRBJ1-4
v_call: TRBV4-1
clone_size: .
d_call: .
cdr3_nt: TGCGCCAGCAGCCAAGTGTCGGAAAAACTGTTTTTT
cdr3_aa: CASSQVSEKLFF

j_call: TRBJ2-4
v_call: TRBV18
clone_size: .
d_call: TRBD1
cdr3_nt: TGTGCCAGCTCACAATCAGGGGGACAGCGAAACATTCAGTACTTC
cdr3_aa: CASSQSGGQRNIQYF

j_call: TRBJ1-5
v_call: TRBV10-2
clone_size: .
d_call: TRBD1
cdr3_nt: TGCGCCAGTTCTGACAGGGTTCGCAATCAGCCCCAGCATTTT
cdr3_aa: CASSDRVRNQPQHF

j_call: TRBJ1-5
v_call: TRBV28
clone_size: .
d_call: TRBD1
cdr3_nt: TGTGCCAGCAGTTTCGTTTGGGGACAGGGCCAGCCCCAGCATTTT
cdr3_aa: CASSFVWGQGQPQHF

j_call: TRBJ2-3
v_call: TRBV28
clone_size: .
d_call: .
cdr3_nt: TGTGCCAGCCTTGGGGGCGGTAGCACAGATACGCAGTATTTT
cdr3_aa: CASLGGGSTDTQYF

j_call: TRBJ1-4
v_call: TRBV29-1
clone_size: .
d_call: .
cdr3_nt: TGCAGCGTTGGAAGCGCGTACTATCGAGAAAAACTGTTTTTT
cdr3_aa: CSVGSAYYREKLFF

j_call: TRBJ2-5
v_call: TRBV5-1
clone_size: .
d_call: .
cdr3_nt: TGCGCCAGCAGCTTGACGTCAGGGTCGGAGGAGACCCAGTACTTC
cdr3_aa: CASSLTSGSEETQYF

j_call: TRBJ1-1
v_call: TRBV18
clone_size: .
d_call: TRBD1
cdr3_nt: TGTGCCAGCTCACAGGGACAGGGGATGAACACTGAAGCTTTCTTT
cdr3_aa: CASSQGQGMNTEAFF

j_call: TRBJ1-2
v_call: TRBV7-8
clone_size: .
d_call: TRBD1
cdr3_nt: TGTGCCAGCAGCTTACCCAGACAGGGGGCCGGCTACACCTTC
cdr3_aa: CASSLPRQGAGYTF

j_call: TRBJ1-1
v_call: TRBV5-1
clone_size: once
d_call: TRBD1
cdr3_nt: TGCGCCAGCAGCTTGACAGGGGCACACACTGAAGCTTTCTTT
cdr3_aa: CASSLTGAHTEAFF

j_call: TRBJ2-4
v_call: TRBV5-1
clone_size: once
d_call: TRBD2
cdr3_nt: TGCGCCAGCAGCTCCCCCGAGACTAGCGGGGGGGATAAAAACATTCAGTACTTC
cdr3_aa: CASSSPETSGGDKNIQYF